What follows are 30 T cell receptor beta chains derived from one specimen sequenced in a study of T cells in Graves' hyperthyroidism and ophthalmopathy. Researchers amplified the TCR beta CDR3 regions from RNA transcripts. HTBI primers were the set used in a first-round RT-PCR of the TCR CDR3. TCRdb re-called the multiplex PCR reads with MiXCR, one entry per CDR3 protein. Of approximately 590,000 distinct CDR3 sequences in the sample, 15% to 18% were seen once. Sequencing used blood. All receptors come from a woman aged 25-40 years with Graves' hyperthyroidism.

This clonotype was picked up many times. The rearrangement joins TRBV11-2 to TRBJ1-5; no firm D call. CDR1 is SGHAT and CDR2 is FQNNGV in the germline V gene. The CDR3 length is 13 residues. Trimming took off 3 bases at V and 7 bases at J, with 10 bases between the two ends. The CDR3 is CASSLVTGQPQHF. DNA of the CDR3: TGTGCCAGCAGCTTGGTAACGGGCCAGCCCCAGCATTTT.

V is TRBV2 and J is TRBJ2-7, with D perhaps matching TRBD2 (6 bases). With 10 bases removed from V and 5 bases from J, the gap between germline ends came to 12 bases. The CDR3 contains 11 residues. Germline CDR1 SNHLY, CDR2 FYNNEI. CDR3 sequence reads: CAILWGDEQYF. The CDR3 region has the DNA TGTGCCATCCTTTGGGGGGACGAGCAGTACTTC.

The sample holds many counts of this clonotype. V gene TRBV12-3 or TRBV12-4 combines with J gene TRBJ2-2; D is perhaps TRBD1 (5 bases). The V and J ends lost 1 base and 4 bases respectively, with 10 bases between them. The CDR3 consists of 15 residues. CDR3 DNA sequence: TGTGCCAGCAGTTTAGGACAGCTCGGCACCGGGGAGCTGTTTTTT. Encoded protein: CASSLGQLGTGELFF.

The chain joins TRBV5-1 to TRBJ1-3; 9 bases are shared with TRBD1. The ends lost 7 bases at V and 8 bases at J; junction bases unmatched: 4. The CDR3 is 12 amino acids. The germline V gene has CDR1 SGHRS and CDR2 YFSETQ. The DNA of the CDR3 is TGCGCCAGCTCGGGACAGGGAGACACCATATATTTT. Encoded protein: CASSGQGDTIYF.

The V call is TRBV7-9, the J call TRBJ2-3; tentative D call: TRBD1 (6 bases). V lost 8 bases and J 2 bases, leaving 14 bases between the germline ends. The CDR3 is 14 amino acids. Germline V gene lookup returns CDR1 SEHNR and CDR2 FQNEAQ (reference sequence). The CDR3 is CASPPDRNTDTQYF. In DNA form, the CDR3 reads TGTGCCAGCCCGCCGGACAGAAACACAGATACGCAGTATTTT.

The genes are TRBV29-1 and TRBJ1-1, with D perhaps TRBD1 (6 bases). Germline-derived CDR1 and CDR2 are SQVTM and ANQGSEA. The CDR3 is 12 amino acids. Trimming pared 6 bases from V and 4 bases from J, leaving 12 bases between. Here the CDR3 reads CSVDTGSTEAFF. The DNA of the CDR3 is TGCAGCGTAGACACAGGGAGCACTGAAGCTTTCTTT. Full variable domain (remainder filled in from reference TRBV29-1 and TRBJ1-1): SAVISQKPSRDICQRGTSLTIQCQVDSQVTMMFWYRQQPGQSLTLIATANQGSEATYESGFVIDKFPISRPNLTFSTLTVSNMSPEDSSIYLCSVDTGSTEAFFGQGTRLTVV.

This clonotype came up many times. This chain links TRBV20-1 with TRBJ2-7; 7 bases match TRBD1. Germline V gives CDR1 DFQATT, CDR2 SNEGSKA (reference sequence). This CDR3 is built from 14 residues. V was clipped by 3 bases and J by 6 bases; unmatched bases: 11. The chain's CDR3 is CSASDTLDRPEQYF. The CDR3 nucleotides read TGCAGTGCTAGCGACACTCTGGACAGGCCCGAGCAGTACTTC.

There are many counts of this clonotype. This chain uses TRBV29-1 with TRBJ2-3, with D unclear. This CDR3 has 14 residues. V gave up 4 bases and J gave up 2 bases, with 13 bases separating them. Germline CDR1 reads SQVTM; CDR2 reads ANQGSEA. Written as DNA, the CDR3 is TGCAGCGTTGGGCGGCAGACCTACACAGATACGCAGTATTTT. Translating gives CSVGRQTYTDTQYF.

The chain combines TRBV4-2 with TRBJ2-1; 8 positions agree with TRBD2. Per the germline V gene, CDR1 is LGHNA and CDR2 is YNFKEQ. CDR3 length equals 16 residues. With 0 bases clipped from V and 9 bases from J, the junction kept 10 bases outside the gene matches. CDR3 in DNA: TGTGCCAGCAGCCAAGAAGGGACTAGGGGGTTATTTGAGCAGTTCTTC. Translating it yields CASSQEGTRGLFEQFF.

CDR3 sequence (DNA): TGTGCCAGCAGCTTAGAGTCGGTGGTCGACACTGAAGCTTTCTTT. Its translation: CASSLESVVDTEAFF. The chain carries TRBV7-2 and TRBJ1-1; D ambiguous. The CDR3 sequence is 15 residues long. V dropped 1 base and J dropped 3 bases, with 12 bases sitting between them. Germline lookup yields CDR1 SGHTA and CDR2 FQGNSA.

This clonotype came up a few times. CDR3 region: CSARSQPDQPQHF. In DNA form, the CDR3 reads TGCAGTGCTAGGAGCCAGCCTGATCAGCCCCAGCATTTT. The chain is built from TRBV20-1 and TRBJ1-5; no definite D call. The germline V gene encodes CDR1 DFQATT and CDR2 SNEGSKA (reference sequence). CDR3 length: 13 residues. V lost 3 bases to trimming and J lost 5 bases, with 11 bases between them.

This rearrangement joins TRBV12-3 or TRBV12-4 to TRBJ2-2; 8 bases agree with TRBD2. This CDR3 contains 13 residues. V trimming: 10 bases; J trimming: 5 bases; junction bases outside the gene matches: 6. The CDR3 reads CAMREARTGELFF. CDR3 sequence (DNA): TGTGCCATGCGGGAGGCCCGGACCGGGGAGCTGTTTTTT.

This clonotype was detected a few times. This chain connects TRBV10-3 to TRBJ2-1; 11 bases are a match to TRBD2. The germline CDR1 and CDR2 sequences are ENHRY and SYGVKD. This CDR3 spans 13 amino acids. Trimming at V came to 10 bases and at J to 7 bases, leaving 6 bases not matched to a gene. CDR3: CASTSGSRNEQFF. The CDR3 DNA reads as TGTGCCAGTACTAGCGGGAGTCGGAATGAGCAGTTCTTC.

This rearrangement joins TRBV6-5 to TRBJ2-2; 8 bases are shared with TRBD1. J gave up 2 bases and V 2 bases, and 7 bases lay outside the gene matches. CDR1 MNHEY and CDR2 SVGAGI come from the germline V gene. The CDR3 has 17 residues. CDR3: CASSYTSGGANTGELFF. CDR3 nucleotide sequence: TGTGCCAGCAGTTACACATCAGGGGGCGCAAACACCGGGGAGCTGTTTTTT.

In this sample, this clonotype turned up a few times. The chain is built from TRBV10-2 and TRBJ2-1; 12 bases match TRBD2. V shed 6 bases, J shed 7 bases, and the junction held 4 bases outside the gene matches. This CDR3 region has 14 residues. Per germline, CDR1 WSHSY and CDR2 SAAADI. CDR3 region: CASRLAGGTNEQFF. CDR3 coding DNA: TGCGCCAGCAGACTAGCGGGAGGAACGAATGAGCAGTTCTTC.

This clonotype was detected many times. The V and J genes are TRBV5-6 and TRBJ2-5, with a possible D match to TRBD1 (5 bases). V lost 0 bases, J lost 2 bases, and 11 bases lay in between. The length of the CDR3 is 15 residues. Germline V gives CDR1 SGHDT, CDR2 YYEEEE. The CDR3 loop reads CASSLVGLHQETQYF. DNA for the CDR3: TGTGCCAGCAGCTTGGTGGGGCTACATCAAGAGACCCAGTACTTC.

The rearrangement links TRBV3-1 to TRBJ1-1; no firm D call. The CDR3 has 14 amino acids. CDR1 and CDR2 from the germline V gene are LGHDT and YNNKEL (reference sequence). V dropped 1 base and J dropped 6 bases, with 12 bases sitting between them. CDR3 amino acids: CASSQGPAVAEAFF. CDR3 coding DNA: TGTGCCAGCAGCCAAGGGCCGGCAGTGGCTGAAGCTTTCTTT.

This clonotype was found a few times. The rearrangement links TRBV7-9 to TRBJ1-3; D call uncertain. This CDR3 has 15 amino acids. Germline-derived CDR1 and CDR2 are SEHNR and FQNEAQ (reference sequence). The V gene lost 0 bases and the J gene lost 4 bases, with 10 bases spanning the gap. DNA for the CDR3: TGTGCCAGCAGCTTAGCCGGCGGGTTAGGAAACACCATATATTTT. Protein sequence: CASSLAGGLGNTIYF.

This clonotype was seen a few times. V usage is TRBV14 and J usage is TRBJ1-3, with D hard to call. The V gene's germline CDR1 is SGHDN and CDR2 FVKESK. V was trimmed by 5 bases and J by 0 bases, leaving 11 bases between them. The CDR3 runs to 15 residues. DNA for the CDR3: TGTGCCAGCAGCGAAAATGGGGTCTCTGGAAACACCATATATTTT. Translating it yields CASSENGVSGNTIYF.

V and J are TRBV12-5 and TRBJ2-1; no firm D call. Per the germline V gene, CDR1 is LGHNT and CDR2 is FRNRAP. The CDR3 length is 14 residues. Trimming removed 7 bases at V and 4 bases at J, with 14 bases between. CDR3 residues: CASVDGFRYNEQFF. In DNA, the CDR3 is TGTGCTAGTGTCGACGGGTTCAGATACAATGAGCAGTTCTTC.

This clonotype was detected only a few times. This rearrangement joins TRBV4-1 to TRBJ1-1; D unresolved. V was shortened by 7 bases and J by 1 base, with 13 bases between the two germline ends. The germline V gene has CDR1 MGHRA and CDR2 YSYEKL. The CDR3 extends over 14 amino acids. The CDR3 DNA reads TGCGCCAGCACCACTCAAGAAAGGAACACTGAAGCTTTCTTT. Translating it yields CASTTQERNTEAFF.

This chain's CDR3 is CASSQGGGNNQPQHF. The CDR3 coding sequence is TGCGCCAGCAGCCAAGGGGGCGGAAATAATCAGCCCCAGCATTTT. The chain carries TRBV4-1 and TRBJ1-5; possible D gene TRBD1, 5 bases. This CDR3 comprises 15 residues. CDR1 MGHRA and CDR2 YSYEKL come from the germline V gene. Trimming cost V 1 base and J 4 bases, with 11 bases left between them.

The chain combines TRBV29-1 with TRBJ2-7; 10 positions match TRBD2. The J segment lost 3 bases and the V segment lost 7 bases, leaving 12 bases of the junction unmatched. The CDR3 extends over 15 amino acids. Germline V lookup: CDR1 SQVTM, CDR2 ANQGSEA. The CDR3 reads CSAKTLAGEIYEQYF. CDR3 coding DNA: TGCAGCGCTAAAACCCTAGCGGGAGAGATCTACGAGCAGTACTTC.

Only one count was recorded for this clonotype. This may stem from a read error, because a much larger clone lies one nucleotide away. The chain is built from TRBV2 and TRBJ2-4, with TRBD2 matching over 13 bases. The CDR3 length is 14 residues. V was pared by 10 bases and J by 13 bases, with 13 bases of the junction left unmatched. Germline assignment: CDR1 SNHLY and CDR2 FYNNEI. CDR3 nucleotides: TGTGCCATTCCCCCGGGACTAGCGGGATATGAGCAGTACTTC. Translation gives CAIPPGLAGYEQYF.

This clonotype was counted ten times or more. The genes are TRBV20-1 and TRBJ2-7, with TRBD1 matching 7 bases. Germline CDR1 is DFQATT and CDR2 is SNEGSKA (reference sequence). With 5 bases clipped from V and 3 bases from J, the junction kept 4 bases outside the gene matches. The CDR3 is made up of 12 amino acids. DNA for the CDR3: TGCAGTGCTGAAAGGGGGCGCTACGAGCAGTACTTC. Protein: CSAERGRYEQYF.

This clonotype has only a few counts. This sequence joins TRBV5-1 and TRBJ2-6, with D unresolved. CDR1 SGHRS and CDR2 YFSETQ come from the germline V gene. This CDR3 has 15 residues. The germline V and J ends were trimmed by 2 bases and 0 bases, with 6 bases remaining between them. The CDR3: CASSFHSSGANVLTF. For the CDR3, the DNA is TGCGCCAGCAGCTTCCACTCCTCTGGGGCCAACGTCCTGACTTTC.

This clonotype occurred many times. The chain links TRBV27 to TRBJ1-2; D might be TRBD1 (5 bases). The CDR3 length is 16 residues. Trimming stripped 6 bases from V and 0 bases from J, with 17 bases between. Germline CDR1 MNHEY, CDR2 SMNVEV (reference sequence). CDR3 in amino acids: CASRGRLTDPNYGYTF. CDR3 coding DNA: TGTGCCAGCAGGGGGAGGCTGACAGACCCTAACTATGGCTACACCTTC.

The rearrangement uses TRBV5-1 and TRBJ2-1; D is unclear. The V end lost 4 bases, the J end lost 3 bases, and 23 bases lay between the germline ends. This CDR3 is built from 18 residues. Germline-derived CDR1 and CDR2 are SGHRS and YFSETQ. As DNA, the CDR3 is TGCGCCAGCAGCCTGAAAATCTTGGGTAGCAGCGACTACAATGAGCAGTTCTTC. This sequence encodes CASSLKILGSSDYNEQFF. The whole variable domain, remainder taken from reference TRBV5-1 and TRBJ2-1, is KAGVTQTPRYLIKTRGQQVTLSCSPISGHRSVSWYQQTPGQGLQFLFEYFSETQRNKGNFPGRFSGRQFSNSRSEMNVSTLELGDSALYLCASSLKILGSSDYNEQFFGPGTRLTVL.

This clonotype was found a few times. The J gene is TRBJ2-2, the V gene TRBV20-1; D is uncertain. There are 14 residues in the CDR3. Trimming pared 2 bases from V and 1 base from J, leaving 8 bases between. The V gene's germline CDR1 is DFQATT and CDR2 SNEGSKA (reference sequence). CDR3: CSARRQQNTGELFF. CDR3 sequence (DNA): TGCAGTGCTAGACGCCAGCAGAACACCGGGGAGCTGTTTTTT.

This clonotype was observed many times. This chain connects TRBV2 to TRBJ2-4; D gene uncertain. The CDR3 contains 13 residues. Trimming took off 7 bases at V and 0 bases at J, with 7 bases between the two ends. Germline CDR1 SNHLY, CDR2 FYNNEI. The CDR3 DNA reads TGTGCCAGCACCTCCCTAGCCAAAAACATTCAGTACTTC. Residues: CASTSLAKNIQYF.